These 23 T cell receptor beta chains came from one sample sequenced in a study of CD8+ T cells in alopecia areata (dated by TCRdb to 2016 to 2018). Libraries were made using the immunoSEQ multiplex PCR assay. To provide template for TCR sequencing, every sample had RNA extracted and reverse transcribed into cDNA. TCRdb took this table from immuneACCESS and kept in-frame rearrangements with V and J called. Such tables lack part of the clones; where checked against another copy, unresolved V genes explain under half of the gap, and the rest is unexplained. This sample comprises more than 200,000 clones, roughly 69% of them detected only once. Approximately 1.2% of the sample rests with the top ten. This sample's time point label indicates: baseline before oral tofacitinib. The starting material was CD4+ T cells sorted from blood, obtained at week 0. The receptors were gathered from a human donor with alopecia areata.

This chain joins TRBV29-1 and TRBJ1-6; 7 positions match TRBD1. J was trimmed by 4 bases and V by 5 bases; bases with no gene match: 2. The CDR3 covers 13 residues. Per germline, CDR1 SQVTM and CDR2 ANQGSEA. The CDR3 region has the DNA TGCAGCGTTCGGGACAGATATAATTCACCCCTCCACTTT. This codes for CSVRDRYNSPLHF.

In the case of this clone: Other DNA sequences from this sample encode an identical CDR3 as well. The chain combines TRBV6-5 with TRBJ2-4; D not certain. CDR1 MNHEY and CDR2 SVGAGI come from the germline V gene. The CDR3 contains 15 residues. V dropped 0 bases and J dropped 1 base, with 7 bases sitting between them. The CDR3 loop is CASSYSRVAKNIQYF. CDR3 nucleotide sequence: TGTGCCAGCAGTTACTCGAGAGTGGCCAAAAACATTCAGTACTTC.

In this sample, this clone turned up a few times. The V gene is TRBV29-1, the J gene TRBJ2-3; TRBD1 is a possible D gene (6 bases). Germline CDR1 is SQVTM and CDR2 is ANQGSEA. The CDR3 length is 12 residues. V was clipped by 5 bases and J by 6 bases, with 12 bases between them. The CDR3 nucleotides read TGCAGCGTTCAGGGGTTGTGGGATACGCAGTATTTT. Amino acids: CSVQGLWDTQYF.

CDR3 sequence: CASSPTGPRRTEAFF. Written as DNA, the CDR3 is TGTGCCAGCTCACCTACAGGGCCCAGACGGACTGAAGCTTTCTTT. The J gene is TRBJ1-1, the V gene TRBV18; a weak D match, TRBD1 (6 bases). The V end was cut by 3 bases, the J end by 5 bases, with 16 bases between. This CDR3 comprises 15 residues. In germline, CDR1 is KGHSH, CDR2 LQKENI.

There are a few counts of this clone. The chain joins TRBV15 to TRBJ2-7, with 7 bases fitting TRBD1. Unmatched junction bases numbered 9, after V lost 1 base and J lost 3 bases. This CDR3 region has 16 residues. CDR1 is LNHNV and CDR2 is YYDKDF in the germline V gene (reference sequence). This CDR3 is CATSRGKKGAIYEQYF. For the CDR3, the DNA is TGTGCCACCAGCAGAGGAAAGAAGGGGGCTATCTACGAGCAGTACTTC.

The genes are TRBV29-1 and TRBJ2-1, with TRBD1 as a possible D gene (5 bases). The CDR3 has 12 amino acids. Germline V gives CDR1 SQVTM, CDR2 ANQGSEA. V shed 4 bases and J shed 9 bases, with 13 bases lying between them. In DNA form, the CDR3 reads TGCAGCGTTGCCCTCAGGGATTCTGAGCAGTTCTTC. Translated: CSVALRDSEQFF.

The chain's CDR3 is CASTPESYNSPLHF. In nucleotides, the CDR3 is TGTGCCAGCACCCCGGAATCCTATAATTCACCCCTCCACTTT. The genes are TRBV27 and TRBJ1-6; D remains unclear. V was shortened by 7 bases and J by 1 base, with 8 bases between the two germline ends. The CDR3 totals 14 residues. The germline gives CDR1 MNHEY, CDR2 SMNVEV (reference sequence).

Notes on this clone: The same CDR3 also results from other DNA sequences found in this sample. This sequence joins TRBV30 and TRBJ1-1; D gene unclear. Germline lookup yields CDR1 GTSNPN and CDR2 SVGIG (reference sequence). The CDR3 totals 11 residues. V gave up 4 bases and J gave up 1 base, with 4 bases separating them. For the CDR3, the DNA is TGTGCCTGGAAGGGGAACACTGAAGCTTTCTTT. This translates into CAWKGNTEAFF.

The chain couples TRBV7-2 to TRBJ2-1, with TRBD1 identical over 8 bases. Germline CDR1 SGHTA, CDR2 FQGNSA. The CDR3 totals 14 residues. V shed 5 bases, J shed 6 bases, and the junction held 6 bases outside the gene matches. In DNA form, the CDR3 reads TGTGCCAGCAGCCAACAAACAGGGGGCAATGAGCAGTTCTTC. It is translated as CASSQQTGGNEQFF.

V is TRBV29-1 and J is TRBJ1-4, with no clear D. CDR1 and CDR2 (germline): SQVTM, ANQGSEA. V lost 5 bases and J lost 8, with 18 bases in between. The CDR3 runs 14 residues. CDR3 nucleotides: TGCAGCGTTCGGTACAGCTTCCGAGGGGAAAAACTGTTTTTT. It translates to CSVRYSFRGEKLFF.

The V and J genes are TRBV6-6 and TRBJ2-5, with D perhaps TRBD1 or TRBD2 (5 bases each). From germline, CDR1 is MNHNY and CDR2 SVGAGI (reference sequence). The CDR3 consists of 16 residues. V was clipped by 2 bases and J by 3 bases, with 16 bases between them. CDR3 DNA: TGTGCCAGCAGTTACCAATTGGGGAGAGGGGAAGAGACCCAGTACTTC. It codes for CASSYQLGRGEETQYF.

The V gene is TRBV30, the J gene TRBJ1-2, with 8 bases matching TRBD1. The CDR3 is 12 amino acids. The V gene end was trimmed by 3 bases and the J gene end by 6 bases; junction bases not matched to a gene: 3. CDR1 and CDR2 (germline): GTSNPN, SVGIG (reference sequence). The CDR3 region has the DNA TGTGCCTGGAGCACAGGGGGGGATGGCTACACCTTC. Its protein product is CAWSTGGDGYTF. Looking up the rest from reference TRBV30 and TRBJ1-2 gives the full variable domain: SQTIHQWPATLVQPVGSPLSLECTVEGTSNPNLYWYRQAAGRGLQLLFYSVGIGQISSEVPQNLSASRPQDRQFILSSKKLLLSDSGFYLCAWSTGGDGYTFGSGTRLTVV.

The CDR3 sequence is CASSLPRETQYF. The CDR3 nucleotides read TGTGCCAGCAGCTTGCCGCGGGAGACCCAGTACTTC. This chain joins TRBV5-6 and TRBJ2-5; D not certain. Germline V gene data show CDR1 as SGHDT and CDR2 as YYEEEE. The CDR3 runs 12 residues. Trimming cost V 1 base and J 5 bases, with 6 bases left between them.

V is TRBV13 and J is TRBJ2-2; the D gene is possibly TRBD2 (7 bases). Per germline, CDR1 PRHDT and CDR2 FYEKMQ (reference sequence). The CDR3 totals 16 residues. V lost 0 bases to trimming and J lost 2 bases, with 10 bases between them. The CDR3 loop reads CASSLGGGGNTGELFF. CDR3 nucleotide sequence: TGTGCCAGCAGCTTAGGCGGCGGGGGCAACACCGGGGAGCTGTTTTTT.

The DNA of the CDR3 is TGCAGCGTTACAGGGCCTTCGGAAGAGACCCAGTACTTC. Residues: CSVTGPSEETQYF. This chain connects TRBV29-1 to TRBJ2-5; the D gene is possibly TRBD1 (6 bases). Germline CDR1 and CDR2: SQVTM and ANQGSEA. The CDR3 is 13 amino acids. Trimming removed 5 bases from V and 3 bases from J, with 13 bases in between.

The CDR3 bases are TGCAGCGTGACGGGACATCCGAACACTGAAGCTTTCTTT. Its translation: CSVTGHPNTEAFF. The V and J genes are TRBV29-1 and TRBJ1-1; a weak D match, TRBD1 (6 bases). The germline V gene encodes CDR1 SQVTM and CDR2 ANQGSEA. The CDR3 contains 13 residues. With 6 bases removed from V and 1 base from J, the gap between germline ends came to 12 bases.

The CDR3: CASSLPWQPQHF. DNA for the CDR3: TGTGCCAGCAGCTTACCTTGGCAGCCCCAGCATTTT. The V and J genes are TRBV7-2 and TRBJ1-5, with no clear D. V was cut by 2 bases and J by 7 bases, with 6 bases left in between. The germline CDR1 and CDR2 sequences are SGHTA and FQGNSA. The CDR3 is 12 amino acids. Based on the CDR3 plus reference TRBV7-2 and TRBJ1-5, the full variable domain is GAGVSQSPSNKVTEKGKDVELRCDPISGHTALYWYRQSLGQGLEFLIYFQGNSAPDKSGLPSDRFSAERTGGSVSTLTIQRTQQEDSAVYLCASSLPWQPQHFGDGTRLSIL.

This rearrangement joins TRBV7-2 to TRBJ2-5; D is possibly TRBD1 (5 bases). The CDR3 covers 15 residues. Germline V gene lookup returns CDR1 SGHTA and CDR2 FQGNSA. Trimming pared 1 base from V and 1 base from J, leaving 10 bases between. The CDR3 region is CASSLERGTQETQYF. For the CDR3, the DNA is TGTGCCAGCAGCTTAGAAAGGGGAACCCAAGAGACCCAGTACTTC.

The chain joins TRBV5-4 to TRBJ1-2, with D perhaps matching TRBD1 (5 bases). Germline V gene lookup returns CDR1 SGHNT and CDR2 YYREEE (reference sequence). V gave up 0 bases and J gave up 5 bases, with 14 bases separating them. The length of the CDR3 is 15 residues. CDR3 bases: TGTGCCAGCAGCTTGGGGGTTGGGACGGATTATGGCTACACCTTC. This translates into CASSLGVGTDYGYTF.

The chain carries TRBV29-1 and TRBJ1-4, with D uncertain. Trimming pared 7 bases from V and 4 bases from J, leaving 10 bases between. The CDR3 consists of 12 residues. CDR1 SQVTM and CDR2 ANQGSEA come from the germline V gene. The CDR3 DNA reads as TGCAGCGCCCTCGGGATTAATGAAAAACTGTTTTTT. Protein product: CSALGINEKLFF.

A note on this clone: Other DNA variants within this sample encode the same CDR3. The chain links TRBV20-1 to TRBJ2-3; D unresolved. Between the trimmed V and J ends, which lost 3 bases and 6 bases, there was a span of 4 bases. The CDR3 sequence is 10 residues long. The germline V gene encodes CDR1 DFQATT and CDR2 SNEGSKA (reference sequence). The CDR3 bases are TGCAGTGCTAGTCGGGATACGCAGTATTTT. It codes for CSASRDTQYF.

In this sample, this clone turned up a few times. Here the CDR3 DNA reads TGTGCCACCAGCAGAGATTTCACTGAAGCTTTCTTT. Residues: CATSRDFTEAFF. The chain carries TRBV15 and TRBJ1-1, with no clear D. The CDR3 has 12 residues. The germline V gene has CDR1 LNHNV and CDR2 YYDKDF (reference sequence). Trimming pared 0 bases from V and 4 bases from J, leaving 3 bases between.

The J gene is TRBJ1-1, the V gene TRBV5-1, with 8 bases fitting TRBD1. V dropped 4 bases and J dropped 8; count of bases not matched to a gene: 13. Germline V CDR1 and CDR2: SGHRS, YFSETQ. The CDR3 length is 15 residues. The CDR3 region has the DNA TGCGCCAGCAGCCGACTCGACGGACAGGGTCCGGAAGCTTTCTTT. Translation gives CASSRLDGQGPEAFF.